This T cell receptor (beta chain) stems from a study of OX40 agonist ivuxolimab in advanced cancers. Turning to the study itself: Patients received ivuxolimab, an agonistic anti-OX40 (CD134) antibody. Dose-escalation cases comprised hepatocellular carcinoma, melanoma, renal cell or head and neck cancer.

Germline V CDR1 and CDR2: PRHDT, FYEKMQ (reference sequence). CDR3 length equals 14 residues. The germline V and J ends were trimmed by 5 bases and 5 bases, with 15 bases remaining between them. This table comes from immunoSEQ multiplex PCR, and its TCRdb copy is limited to in-frame clones, with some not included. Of more than 55,000 clones listed, around 82% are singletons. This TCR was sampled from an adult with an advanced solid tumor such as melanoma, head and neck, liver or kidney cancer. The chain combines TRBV13 with TRBJ1-1; D might be TRBD1 (5 bases). The sequencing used CD4+ or CD8+ T cells sorted from blood, collected in a trial of the OX40 agonist ivuxolimab. CDR3 in DNA: TGTGCCAGCAGCCCTCCGGGGGTTCGGACTGAAGCTTTCTTT. This encodes CASSPPGVRTEAFF.